A single T cell receptor (delta chain) is shown here with its context. Its antigen is unknown. This CDR3 is built from 19 residues. Unmatched junction bases numbered 20, after V lost 0 bases and J lost 7 bases. In germline, CDR1 is TSWWSYY, CDR2 QGS. The data stem from a study of Vδ1+ human thymocytes. Regarding the study as a whole: Thymic TRG and TRD repertoires appeared highly polyclonal.

Extracted RNA was reverse transcribed into cDNA. The CDR3 regions were amplified by multiplex PCR from V-gene primers to a constant-region primer. TCRdb reprocessed the multiplex PCR reads using CATT. The sample yields fewer than 90,000 delta-chain clones, around 35% seen once. Sequenced: Vdelta1+ gamma-delta thymocytes from the thymus. The subset was: FACS-sorted CD3+ TCRalphabeta- TCRVdelta1+ TCRVdelta2- thymocytes. The V and J genes are TRDV1 and TRDJ1; the match to TRDD3 covers 7 bases. The sequence derives from a boy in the first two years of life who had congenital heart surgery. The CDR3 loop reads CALGELPREWGKCSAKLIF. DNA for the CDR3: TGTGCTCTTGGGGAACTTCCTAGAGAGTGGGGGAAGTGCTCAGCTAAACTCATCTTT.